This T cell receptor (beta chain) stems from a study of regulatory T cells. Findings and limits, study-wide: In CD3G-deficient patients, conventional CD4+ T cells were enriched for hydrophobic CDR3 residues at positions 6 and 7. Regulatory T cells showed the strongest V-J pair restriction and V/J gene skewing among patient repertoires.

A note on this clone: Its antigen is unidentified.

The V segment lost 2 bases and the J segment 4 bases; nucleotides outside the gene matches: 4. This CDR3 spans 15 amino acids. Germline-derived CDR1 and CDR2 are SGHRS and YFSETQ. Every patient with CD3G deficiency had evidence of autoimmunity. The PCR used 52 TRBV and 13 TRBJ primers. The protocol was immunoSEQ multiplex PCR, while the TCRdb copy is restricted to in-frame clones and leaves out a portion. The sample holds tens of thousands of clones, 85% to 95% seen once. Material: conventional CD4+ T cells sorted from blood. The rearrangement links TRBV5-1 to TRBJ2-3; 10 bases fit TRBD2. The sequence was obtained from a child aged 2 to 10 with CD3G deficiency. CDR3 bases: TGCGCCAGCAGCTTCGGTAGCGGGAGGTCAGATACGCAGTATTTT. Protein sequence: CASSFGSGRSDTQYF.